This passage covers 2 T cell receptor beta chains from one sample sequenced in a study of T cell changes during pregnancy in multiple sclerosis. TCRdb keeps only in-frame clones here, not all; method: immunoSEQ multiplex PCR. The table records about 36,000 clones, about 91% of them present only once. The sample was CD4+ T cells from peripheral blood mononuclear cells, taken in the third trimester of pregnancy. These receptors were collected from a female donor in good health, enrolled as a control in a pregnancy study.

In nucleotides, the CDR3 is TGCGCCAGCAGCCCCCTAGCGGGGACCTACGAGCAGTACTTC. Translating gives CASSPLAGTYEQYF. The chain recombines TRBV4-1 with TRBJ2-7; 9 positions match TRBD2. The CDR3 has 14 amino acids. The germline gives CDR1 MGHRA, CDR2 YSYEKL. Trimming cost V 4 bases and J 2 bases; bases outside gene matches: 3.

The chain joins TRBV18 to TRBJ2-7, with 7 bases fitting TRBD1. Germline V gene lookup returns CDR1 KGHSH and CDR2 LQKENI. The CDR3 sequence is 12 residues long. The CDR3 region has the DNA TGTGCCAGCTCACTTACCGGGACAGACACCTTCGTC. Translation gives CASSLTGTDTFV.